This is a list of T cell receptor beta chains from one sample in a study of spatial heterogeneity in lung cancer. TCRdb analysed the 5' RACE reads with MiXCR anew, one entry per CDR3 protein. The sample contains 25,000 to 35,000 distinct CDR3 sequences, approximately 5.9% of which appear only once. Sequenced material: PBMCs, taken at follow-up. The receptors originated from a female donor with early-stage non-small cell lung cancer. Each CDR3 is given with its conserved first and last residue. The D gene is left open where the match is weak. Size values are once, few and many counts, or a class for expanded clones, and some rows have none.

TRBJ1-2	-	TRBV7-2	many	CASSLFGGSDGYTF	TGTGCCAGCAGCCTCTTTGGAGGTTCAGATGGCTACACCTTC
TRBJ1-5	-	TRBV28	medium-sized	CASSATRQPQHF	TGTGCCAGCAGCGCGACCAGACAGCCCCAGCATTTT
TRBJ1-2	-	TRBV7-9	few	CASSLESRSGYTF	TGTGCCAGCAGCTTAGAATCACGGAGTGGCTACACCTTC
TRBJ1-1	-	TRBV4-2	few	CASSQEQGEGTEAFF	TGTGCCAGCAGCCAAGAACAGGGAGAAGGAACTGAAGCTTTCTTT
TRBJ1-1	-	TRBV5-1	many	CASSIAGSRNTEAFF	TGCGCCAGCAGCATTGCAGGGTCTCGGAACACTGAAGCTTTCTTT
TRBJ2-2	TRBD2	TRBV14	-	CTSRPSGTGELFF	TGTACCAGCAGACCTAGCGGAACCGGGGAGCTGTTTTTT
TRBJ2-5	TRBD2	TRBV7-2	many	CASSMGLAVETQYF	TGTGCCAGCAGCATGGGACTAGCGGTCGAGACCCAGTACTTC
TRBJ2-3	-	TRBV2	-	CASSEVGAGTDTQYF	TGTGCCAGCAGTGAAGTGGGGGCGGGCACAGATACGCAGTATTTT
TRBJ2-7	TRBD1	TRBV29-1	many	CSVEEGLRGQGYEQYF	TGCAGCGTTGAAGAAGGATTAAGGGGACAGGGCTACGAGCAGTACTTC
TRBJ1-4	TRBD1	TRBV7-8	many	CASSGGTGGFEKLFF	TGTGCCAGCAGCGGTGGGACAGGGGGTTTTGAAAAACTGTTTTTT
TRBJ2-7	TRBD1	TRBV6-5	once	CASMVGQGAHEQYF	TGTGCCAGCATGGTGGGGCAGGGGGCACACGAGCAGTACTTC
TRBJ1-2	-	TRBV18	many	CASSPTGDGYTF	TGTGCCAGCTCACCGACGGGAGATGGCTACACCTTC
TRBJ1-6	TRBD1	TRBV4-3	-	CASSQDLGGRYNSPLHF	TGCGCCAGCAGCCAAGATCTAGGGGGCCGGTATAATTCACCCCTCCACTTT
TRBJ2-5	-	TRBV29-1	many	CSVVGAYQETQYF	TGCAGCGTTGTCGGGGCCTACCAAGAGACCCAGTACTTC
TRBJ2-3	TRBD1	TRBV6-2/TRBV6-3	many	CAVLGQTDTQYF	TGTGCCGTCCTGGGACAGACAGATACGCAGTATTTT
TRBJ1-1	-	TRBV6-5	many	CASSSSIGEAFF	TGTGCCAGCAGCTCCAGTATTGGTGAAGCTTTCTTT
TRBJ2-3	-	TRBV28	many	CASSFRVIEGNTDTQYF	TGTGCCAGCAGTTTTAGGGTAATTGAGGGAAACACAGATACGCAGTATTTT
TRBJ2-1	-	TRBV6-2/TRBV6-3	many	CASSYSVYNEQFF	TGTGCCAGCAGTTACTCGGTTTACAATGAGCAGTTCTTC
TRBJ2-5	TRBD2	TRBV20-1	-	CSAGGLAGQLETQYF	TGCAGTGCTGGGGGGTTAGCGGGCCAACTAGAGACCCAGTACTTC
TRBJ1-1	-	TRBV12-3/TRBV12-4	medium-sized	CASINLPAGQAEAFF	TGTGCCAGCATTAATCTACCTGCAGGGCAGGCTGAAGCTTTCTTT
TRBJ2-3	TRBD2	TRBV11-2	many	CASSPGLGPSSTDTQYF	TGTGCCAGCAGCCCGGGACTAGGACCTTCTAGCACAGATACGCAGTATTTT
TRBJ1-1	-	TRBV6-1	many	CASRGFHYTEAFF	TGTGCCAGCAGGGGGTTCCACTACACTGAAGCTTTCTTT
TRBJ2-5	TRBD2	TRBV7-2	many	CASSFGLAGGEETQYF	TGTGCCAGCAGCTTTGGACTAGCGGGGGGAGAGGAGACCCAGTACTTC
TRBJ1-4	-	TRBV5-1	many	CASSASPTMGEKLFF	TGCGCCAGCAGCGCGAGTCCTACGATGGGGGAAAAACTGTTTTTT
TRBJ1-2	-	TRBV5-8	many	CASSLDTLGYTF	TGTGCCAGCAGCTTGGACACGTTAGGCTACACCTTC
TRBJ2-7	-	TRBV7-2	many	CASATPYEQYF	TGTGCCAGCGCAACCCCCTACGAGCAGTACTTC
TRBJ2-7	-	TRBV7-9	many	CASSFSSYEQYF	TGTGCCAGCAGTTTCTCCTCCTACGAGCAGTACTTC
TRBJ2-3	TRBD2	TRBV10-3	many	CAISVAGASTDTQYF	TGTGCCATCAGTGTAGCGGGCGCCAGCACAGATACGCAGTATTTT
TRBJ2-5	-	TRBV5-5	many	CASSLFLGETQYF	TGTGCCAGCAGCTTGTTCCTTGGGGAGACCCAGTACTTC
TRBJ2-3	-	TRBV7-8	many	CASTQGGSDTQYF	TGTGCCAGCACTCAGGGGGGATCAGATACGCAGTATTTT
TRBJ2-2	-	TRBV27	-	CASSSVGTFPPVPGELFF	TGTGCCAGCAGCTCAGTTGGGACTTTCCCGCCGGTACCCGGGGAGCTGTTTTTT
TRBJ1-6	-	TRBV9	few	CASSVGGDRNSPLHF	TGTGCCAGCAGCGTAGGAGGGGATAGGAATTCACCCCTCCACTTT
TRBJ2-5	-	TRBV25-1	many	CASSEWGNTETQYF	TGTGCCAGCAGTGAATGGGGGAACACGGAGACCCAGTACTTC
TRBJ2-7	-	TRBV6-5	many	CASSYGVGSHEQYF	TGTGCCAGCAGTTACGGGGTCGGCAGCCACGAGCAGTACTTC
TRBJ1-2	TRBD1	TRBV14	many	CASSPRQGDGYTF	TGTGCCAGCAGCCCCCGACAGGGGGATGGCTACACCTTC
TRBJ2-1	-	TRBV20-1	many	CSARDQRARLYNEQFF	TGCAGTGCTAGAGATCAGCGCGCCCGTCTCTACAATGAGCAGTTCTTC
TRBJ2-7	-	TRBV6-2/TRBV6-3	many	CASSYSVGYEQYF	TGTGCCAGCAGTTACTCAGTCGGCTACGAGCAGTACTTC
TRBJ2-3	-	TRBV9	many	CASSVAARAATDTQYF	TGTGCCAGCAGCGTAGCAGCGCGAGCGGCAACAGATACGCAGTATTTT
TRBJ1-3	-	TRBV10-3	many	CASRGRETGNTIYF	TGTGCCTCACGGGGCCGAGAAACTGGAAACACCATATATTTT
TRBJ2-5	TRBD1	TRBV6-2/TRBV6-3	-	CASSRIGQGTVGQETQYF	TGTGCCAGCAGTCGAATCGGACAGGGGACCGTAGGCCAAGAGACCCAGTACTTC
TRBJ2-3	-	TRBV4-2	many	CASSRGMGDTQYF	TGTGCCAGCAGTCGGGGGATGGGGGATACGCAGTATTTT
TRBJ2-6	-	TRBV30	many	CAWSGSYSGANVLTF	TGTGCCTGGAGTGGCAGCTACTCTGGGGCCAACGTCCTGACTTTC
TRBJ1-2	TRBD1	TRBV3-1	many	CASSLGQGPQSYGYTF	TGTGCCAGCAGCCTCGGACAGGGGCCGCAAAGCTATGGCTACACCTTC
TRBJ1-4	-	TRBV7-9	-	CASSEQNNEKLFF	TGTGCCAGCAGCGAACAGAATAATGAAAAACTGTTTTTT
TRBJ2-6	-	TRBV19	many	CASSSGTAGANVLTF	TGTGCCAGTAGTAGCGGGACTGCAGGGGCCAACGTCCTGACTTTC
TRBJ2-1	TRBD2	TRBV19	many	CASSTSGRGPYNEQFF	TGTGCCAGTAGTACTAGCGGGAGGGGCCCCTACAATGAGCAGTTCTTC
TRBJ1-2	-	TRBV18	many	CASSPGQGHYGYTF	TGTGCCAGCTCACCTGGGCAGGGCCACTATGGCTACACCTTC